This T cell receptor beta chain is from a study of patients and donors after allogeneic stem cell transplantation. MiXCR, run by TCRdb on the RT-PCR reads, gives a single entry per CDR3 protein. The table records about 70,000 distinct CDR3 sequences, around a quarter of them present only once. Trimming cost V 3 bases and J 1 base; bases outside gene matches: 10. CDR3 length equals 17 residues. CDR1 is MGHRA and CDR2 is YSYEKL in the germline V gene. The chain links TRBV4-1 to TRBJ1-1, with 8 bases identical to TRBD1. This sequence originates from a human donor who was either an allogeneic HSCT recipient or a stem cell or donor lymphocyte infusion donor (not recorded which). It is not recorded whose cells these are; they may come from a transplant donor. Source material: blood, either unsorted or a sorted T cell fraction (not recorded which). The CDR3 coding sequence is TGCGCCAGCAGCCACTATTTGAGGGACAGGACGAACACTGAAGCTTTCTTT. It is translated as CASSHYLRDRTNTEAFF.